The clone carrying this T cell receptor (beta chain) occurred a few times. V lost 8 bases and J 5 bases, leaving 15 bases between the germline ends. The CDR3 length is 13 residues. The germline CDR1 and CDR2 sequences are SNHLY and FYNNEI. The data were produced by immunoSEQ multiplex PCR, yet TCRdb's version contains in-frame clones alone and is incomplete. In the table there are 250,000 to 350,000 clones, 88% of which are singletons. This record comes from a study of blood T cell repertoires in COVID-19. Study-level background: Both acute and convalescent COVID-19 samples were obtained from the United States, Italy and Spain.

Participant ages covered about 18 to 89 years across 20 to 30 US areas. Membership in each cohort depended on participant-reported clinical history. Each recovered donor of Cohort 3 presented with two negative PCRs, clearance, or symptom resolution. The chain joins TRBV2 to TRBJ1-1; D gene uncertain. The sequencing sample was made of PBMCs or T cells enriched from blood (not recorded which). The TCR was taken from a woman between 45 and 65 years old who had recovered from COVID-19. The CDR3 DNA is TGTGCCAGCTTTCCGGGGAGGAATACTGAAGCTTTCTTT. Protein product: CASFPGRNTEAFF.